The text below deals with one TCR beta chain. The source of the sample is a study of T cell changes during pregnancy in multiple sclerosis. TCRdb's copy holds only in-frame clones and misses some; the assay was immunoSEQ multiplex PCR. In the table there are about 99,000 clones, roughly 92% of which are singletons. Trimming pared 3 bases from V and 7 bases from J, leaving 13 bases between. Germline CDR1 and CDR2: LNHNV and YYDKDF (reference sequence). The CDR3 consists of 14 residues. This TCR was recovered from a female donor with multiple sclerosis, enrolled in a pregnancy study. The chain couples TRBV15 to TRBJ2-1; weak D call: TRBD2 (6 bases). This specimen consisted of peripheral blood, obtained after pregnancy. DNA for the CDR3: TGTGCCACCAGCAGGGGACTTGGCCGGAATGAGCAGTTCTTC. This encodes CATSRGLGRNEQFF.